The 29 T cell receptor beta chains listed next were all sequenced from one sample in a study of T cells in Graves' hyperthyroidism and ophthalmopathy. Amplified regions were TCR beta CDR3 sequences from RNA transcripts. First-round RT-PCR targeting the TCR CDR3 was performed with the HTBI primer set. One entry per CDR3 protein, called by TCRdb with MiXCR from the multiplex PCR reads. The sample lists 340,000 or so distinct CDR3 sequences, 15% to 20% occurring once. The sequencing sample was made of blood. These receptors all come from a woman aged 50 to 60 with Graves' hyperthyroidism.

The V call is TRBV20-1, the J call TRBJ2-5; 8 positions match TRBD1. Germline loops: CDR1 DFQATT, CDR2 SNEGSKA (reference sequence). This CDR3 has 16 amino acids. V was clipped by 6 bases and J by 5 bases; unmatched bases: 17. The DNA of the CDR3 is TGCAGTGCGCCACCCTCCTGGACAGGGAAATGGGAGACCCAGTACTTC. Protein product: CSAPPSWTGKWETQYF.

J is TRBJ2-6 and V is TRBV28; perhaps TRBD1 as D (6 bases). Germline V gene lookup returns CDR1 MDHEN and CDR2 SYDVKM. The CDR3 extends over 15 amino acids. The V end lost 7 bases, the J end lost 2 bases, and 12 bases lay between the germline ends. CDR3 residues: CASKTYRAGANVLTF. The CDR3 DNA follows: TGTGCCAGCAAAACCTACAGGGCTGGGGCCAACGTCCTGACTTTC.

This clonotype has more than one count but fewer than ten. In DNA, the CDR3 is TGTGCCAGCAGCTTAGCTGAGGGGCAGGGCACTGAAGCTTTCTTT. Translation: CASSLAEGQGTEAFF. This chain connects TRBV7-2 to TRBJ1-1; D may be TRBD1 (5 bases). The CDR3 runs to 15 residues. Trimming shortened V by 0 bases and J by 4 bases, and 12 bases separated the two germline ends. The germline V gene encodes CDR1 SGHTA and CDR2 FQGNSA. The full variable domain, rest sourced from reference TRBV7-2 and TRBJ1-1, is GAGVSQSPSNKVTEKGKDVELRCDPISGHTALYWYRQSLGQGLEFLIYFQGNSAPDKSGLPSDRFSAERTGGSVSTLTIQRTQQEDSAVYLCASSLAEGQGTEAFFGQGTRLTVV.

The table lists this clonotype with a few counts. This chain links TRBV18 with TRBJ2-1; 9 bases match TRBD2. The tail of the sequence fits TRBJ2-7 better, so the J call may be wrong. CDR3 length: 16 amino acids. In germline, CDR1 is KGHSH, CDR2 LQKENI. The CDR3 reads CASSPPSSGIYNEQYF. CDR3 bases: TGTGCCAGCTCACCACCGTCTAGCGGGATATACAATGAGCAGTACTTC.

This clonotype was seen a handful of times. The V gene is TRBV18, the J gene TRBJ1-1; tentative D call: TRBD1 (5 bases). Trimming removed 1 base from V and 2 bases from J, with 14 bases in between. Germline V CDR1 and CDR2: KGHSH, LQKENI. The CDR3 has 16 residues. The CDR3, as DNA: TGTGCCAGCTCACCACGTCAAGGGGCCGATAACACTGAAGCTTTCTTT. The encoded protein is CASSPRQGADNTEAFF. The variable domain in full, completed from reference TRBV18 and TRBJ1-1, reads NAGVMQNPRHLVRRRGQEARLRCSPMKGHSHVYWYRQLPEEGLKFMVYLQKENIIDESGMPKERFSAEFPKEGPSILRIQQVVRGDSAAYFCASSPRQGADNTEAFFGQGTRLTVV.

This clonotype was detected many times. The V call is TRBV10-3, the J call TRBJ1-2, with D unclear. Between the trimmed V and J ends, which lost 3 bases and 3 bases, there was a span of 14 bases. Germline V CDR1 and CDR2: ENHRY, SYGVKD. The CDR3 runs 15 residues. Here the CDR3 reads CAISDLSGTDYGYTF. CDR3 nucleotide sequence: TGTGCCATCAGTGATTTGAGTGGAACAGACTATGGCTACACCTTC.

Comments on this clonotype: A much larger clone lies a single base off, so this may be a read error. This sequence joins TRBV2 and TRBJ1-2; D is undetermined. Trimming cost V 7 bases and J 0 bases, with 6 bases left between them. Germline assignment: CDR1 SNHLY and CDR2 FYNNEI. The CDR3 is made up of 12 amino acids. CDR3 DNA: TGTGCCAGCATCGGGGCTAACTATGGCTACACCTTC. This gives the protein CASIGANYGYTF. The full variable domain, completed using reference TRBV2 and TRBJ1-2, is EPEVTQTPSHQVTQMGQEVILRCVPISNHLYFYWYRQILGQKVEFLVSFYNNEISEKSEIFDDQFSVERPDGSNFTLKIRSTKLEDSAMYFCASIGANYGYTFGSGTRLTVV.

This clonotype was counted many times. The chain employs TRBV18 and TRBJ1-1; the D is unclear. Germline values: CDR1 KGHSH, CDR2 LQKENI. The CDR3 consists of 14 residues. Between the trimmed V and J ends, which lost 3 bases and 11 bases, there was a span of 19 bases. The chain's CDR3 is CASSPLEGSIDAFF. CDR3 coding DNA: TGTGCCAGCTCACCCCTGGAAGGGTCGATTGACGCTTTCTTT.

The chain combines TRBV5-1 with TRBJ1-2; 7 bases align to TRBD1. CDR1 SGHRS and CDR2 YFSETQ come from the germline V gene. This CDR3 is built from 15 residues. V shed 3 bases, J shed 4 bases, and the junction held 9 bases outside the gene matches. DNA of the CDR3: TGCGCCAGCAGCTCGAGCGGGACAGAGCTCTATGGCTACACCTTC. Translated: CASSSSGTELYGYTF. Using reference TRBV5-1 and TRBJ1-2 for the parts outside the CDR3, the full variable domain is KAGVTQTPRYLIKTRGQQVTLSCSPISGHRSVSWYQQTPGQGLQFLFEYFSETQRNKGNFPGRFSGRQFSNSRSEMNVSTLELGDSALYLCASSSSGTELYGYTFGSGTRLTVV.

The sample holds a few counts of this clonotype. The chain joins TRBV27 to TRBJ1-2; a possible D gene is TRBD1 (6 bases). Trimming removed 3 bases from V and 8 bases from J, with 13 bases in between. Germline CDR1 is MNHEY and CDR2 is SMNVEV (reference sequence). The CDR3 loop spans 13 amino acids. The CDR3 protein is CASSFSGHKGYTF. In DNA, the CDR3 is TGTGCCAGCAGTTTCTCGGGACACAAGGGCTACACCTTC.

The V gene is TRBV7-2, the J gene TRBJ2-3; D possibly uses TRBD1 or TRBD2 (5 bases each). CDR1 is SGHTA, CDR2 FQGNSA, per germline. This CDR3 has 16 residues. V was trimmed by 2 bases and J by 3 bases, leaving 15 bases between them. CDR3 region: CASSLFGAEGTDTQYF. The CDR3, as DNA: TGTGCCAGCAGCTTATTCGGGGCTGAAGGGACAGATACGCAGTATTTT.

The CDR3 DNA sequence: TGCGCCAGCAGCTTCGGCCCCCTGGGGGAGAAACAAGAGACCCAGTACTTC. Amino acid sequence: CASSFGPLGEKQETQYF. The rearrangement uses TRBV5-1 and TRBJ2-5; tentatively, D is TRBD1 or TRBD2 (5 bases each). From germline, CDR1 is SGHRS and CDR2 YFSETQ. Trimming pared 2 bases from V and 2 bases from J, leaving 19 bases between. This CDR3 contains 17 residues.

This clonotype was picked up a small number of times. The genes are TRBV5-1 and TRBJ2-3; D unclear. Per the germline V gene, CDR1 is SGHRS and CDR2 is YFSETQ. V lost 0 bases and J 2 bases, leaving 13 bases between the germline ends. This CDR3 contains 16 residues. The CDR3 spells CASSLVLAGDTDTQYF. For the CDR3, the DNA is TGCGCCAGCAGCTTGGTTCTGGCAGGTGACACAGATACGCAGTATTTT.

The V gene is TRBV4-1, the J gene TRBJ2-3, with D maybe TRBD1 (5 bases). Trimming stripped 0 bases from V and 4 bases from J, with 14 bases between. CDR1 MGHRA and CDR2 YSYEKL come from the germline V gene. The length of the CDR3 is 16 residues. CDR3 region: CASSQEWTKEADTQYF. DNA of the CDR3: TGCGCCAGCAGCCAAGAGTGGACAAAGGAAGCAGATACGCAGTATTTT.

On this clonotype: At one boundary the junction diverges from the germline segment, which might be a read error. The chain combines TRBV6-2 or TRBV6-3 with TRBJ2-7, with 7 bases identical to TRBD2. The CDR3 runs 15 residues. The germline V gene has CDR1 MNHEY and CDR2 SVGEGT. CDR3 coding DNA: TGTGCCAGCAGGTACTCCGGGACTACCACCTACGAGCAGTACTTC. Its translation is CASRYSGTTTYEQYF.

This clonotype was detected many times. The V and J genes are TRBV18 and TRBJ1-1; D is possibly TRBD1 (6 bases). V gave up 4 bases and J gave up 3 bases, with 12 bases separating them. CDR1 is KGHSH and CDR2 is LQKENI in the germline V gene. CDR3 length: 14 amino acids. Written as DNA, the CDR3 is TGTGCCAGCTCACAACAGGGTCAGGACACTGAAGCTTTCTTT. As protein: CASSQQGQDTEAFF. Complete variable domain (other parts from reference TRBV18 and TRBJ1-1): NAGVMQNPRHLVRRRGQEARLRCSPMKGHSHVYWYRQLPEEGLKFMVYLQKENIIDESGMPKERFSAEFPKEGPSILRIQQVVRGDSAAYFCASSQQGQDTEAFFGQGTRLTVV.

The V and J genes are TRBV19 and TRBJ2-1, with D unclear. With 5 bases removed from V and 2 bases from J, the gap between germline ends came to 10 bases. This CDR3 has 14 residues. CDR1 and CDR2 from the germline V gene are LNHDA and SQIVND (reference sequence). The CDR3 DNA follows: TGTGCCAGTAGTCAGGATCCCGCCTACAATGAGCAGTTCTTC. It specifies CASSQDPAYNEQFF.

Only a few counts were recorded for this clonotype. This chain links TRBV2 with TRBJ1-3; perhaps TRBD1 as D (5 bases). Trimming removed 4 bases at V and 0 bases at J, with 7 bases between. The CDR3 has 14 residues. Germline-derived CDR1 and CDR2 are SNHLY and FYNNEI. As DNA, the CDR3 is TGTGCCAGCAGTGGGGGCCACTCTGGAAACACCATATATTTT. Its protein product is CASSGGHSGNTIYF.

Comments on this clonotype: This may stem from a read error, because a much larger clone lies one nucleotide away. CDR3 sequence: CTSSLSGGSYGYTF. Here the CDR3 DNA reads TGTACCAGCAGCTTGTCCGGGGGGAGCTATGGCTACACCTTC. The chain combines TRBV12-3 or TRBV12-4 with TRBJ1-2, with a weak D call TRBD1 (5 bases). The CDR3 is 14 residues long.

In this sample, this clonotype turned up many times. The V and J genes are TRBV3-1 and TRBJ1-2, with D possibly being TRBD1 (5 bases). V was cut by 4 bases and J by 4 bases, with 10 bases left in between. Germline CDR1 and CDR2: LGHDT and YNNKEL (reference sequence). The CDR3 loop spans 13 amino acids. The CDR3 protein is CASSRGRGYGYTF. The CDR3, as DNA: TGTGCCAGCAGCCGGGGACGGGGCTATGGCTACACCTTC.

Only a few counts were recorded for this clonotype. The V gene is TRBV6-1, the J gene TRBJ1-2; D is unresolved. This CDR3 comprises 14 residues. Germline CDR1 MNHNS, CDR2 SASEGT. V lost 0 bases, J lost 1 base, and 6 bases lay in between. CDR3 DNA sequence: TGTGCCAGCAGTGAAGCCGTCGATAACTATGGCTACACCTTC. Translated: CASSEAVDNYGYTF.

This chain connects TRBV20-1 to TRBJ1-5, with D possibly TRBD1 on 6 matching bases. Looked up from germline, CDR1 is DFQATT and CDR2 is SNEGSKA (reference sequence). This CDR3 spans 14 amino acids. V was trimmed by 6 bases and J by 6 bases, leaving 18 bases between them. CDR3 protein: CSATRDIQIQPQHF. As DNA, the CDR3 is TGCAGTGCAACCCGGGACATACAAATTCAGCCCCAGCATTTT.

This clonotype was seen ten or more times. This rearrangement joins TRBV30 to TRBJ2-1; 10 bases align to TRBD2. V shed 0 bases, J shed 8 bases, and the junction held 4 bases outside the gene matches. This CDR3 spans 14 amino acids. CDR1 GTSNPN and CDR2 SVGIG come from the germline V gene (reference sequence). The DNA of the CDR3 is TGTGCCTGGAGTGTTTCTAGCGGGAGCTATGAGCAGTTCTTC. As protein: CAWSVSSGSYEQFF.

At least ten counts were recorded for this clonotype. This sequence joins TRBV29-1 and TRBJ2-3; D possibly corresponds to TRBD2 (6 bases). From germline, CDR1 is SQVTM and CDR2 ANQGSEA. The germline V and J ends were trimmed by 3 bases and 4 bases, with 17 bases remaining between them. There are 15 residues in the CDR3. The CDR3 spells CSVDGARGSPDTQYF. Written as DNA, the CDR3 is TGCAGCGTTGATGGGGCCCGGGGGTCCCCAGATACGCAGTATTTT.

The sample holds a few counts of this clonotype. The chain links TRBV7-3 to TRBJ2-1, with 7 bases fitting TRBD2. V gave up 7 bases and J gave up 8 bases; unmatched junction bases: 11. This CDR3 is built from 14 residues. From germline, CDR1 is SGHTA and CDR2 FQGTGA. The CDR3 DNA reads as TGTGCCAGCAAAGCGGCGAGCGGGGTGGATGAGCAGTTCTTC. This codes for CASKAASGVDEQFF.

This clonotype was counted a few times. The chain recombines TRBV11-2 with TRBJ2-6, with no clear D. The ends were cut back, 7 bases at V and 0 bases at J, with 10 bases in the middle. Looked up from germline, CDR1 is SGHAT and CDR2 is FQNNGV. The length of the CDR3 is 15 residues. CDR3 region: CASNRGLSGANVLTF. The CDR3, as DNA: TGTGCCAGCAACAGAGGTCTCTCTGGGGCCAACGTCCTGACTTTC.

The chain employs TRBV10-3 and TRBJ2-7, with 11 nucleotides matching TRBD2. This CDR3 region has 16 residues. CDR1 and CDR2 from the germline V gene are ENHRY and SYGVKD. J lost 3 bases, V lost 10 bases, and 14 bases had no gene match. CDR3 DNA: TGTGCCACCAGCGGCCATAGCGGGAGGGGGGACTACGAGCAGTACTTC. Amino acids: CATSGHSGRGDYEQYF.

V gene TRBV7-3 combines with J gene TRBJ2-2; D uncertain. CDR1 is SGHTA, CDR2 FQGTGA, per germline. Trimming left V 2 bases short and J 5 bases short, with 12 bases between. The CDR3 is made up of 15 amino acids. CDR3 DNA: TGTGCCAGCAGCTTACTGGCAGTTACTACCGGGGAGCTGTTTTTT. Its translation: CASSLLAVTTGELFF.

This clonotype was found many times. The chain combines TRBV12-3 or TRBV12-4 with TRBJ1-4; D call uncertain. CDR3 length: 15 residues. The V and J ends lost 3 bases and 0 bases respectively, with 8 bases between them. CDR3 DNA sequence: TGTGCCAGCAGTTTCAGTACTGCAACTAATGAAAAACTGTTTTTT. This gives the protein CASSFSTATNEKLFF.